The sequence of this T cell receptor beta chain was determined in a study of T cells expressing NK-cell markers. Study results and caveats: Of the CD8+ T cells in more than five donors, about 1.0-8% belonged to dominant NKG2C+ clonotypes.

Worth noting for this clonotype: What it recognizes is unknown.

TCRdb processed the 5' RACE reads again and assigns one entry to each CDR3 protein, with no DNA. The sample totals approximately 110,000 distinct CDR3 sequences; its top ten clones hold approximately 17%. This CDR3 comprises 13 residues. The germline CDR1 and CDR2 sequences are SGHRS and YFSETQ. The chain couples TRBV5-1 to TRBJ2-7. Sequencing input: blood T cells: a sorted CD56 or NKG2C T cell subset, CD4+ or CD8+ T cells, or bulk PBMC T cells (not recorded which). The sequence was collected from a woman aged 18 to 75 in good health. The CDR3: CASSSGISYEQYF.